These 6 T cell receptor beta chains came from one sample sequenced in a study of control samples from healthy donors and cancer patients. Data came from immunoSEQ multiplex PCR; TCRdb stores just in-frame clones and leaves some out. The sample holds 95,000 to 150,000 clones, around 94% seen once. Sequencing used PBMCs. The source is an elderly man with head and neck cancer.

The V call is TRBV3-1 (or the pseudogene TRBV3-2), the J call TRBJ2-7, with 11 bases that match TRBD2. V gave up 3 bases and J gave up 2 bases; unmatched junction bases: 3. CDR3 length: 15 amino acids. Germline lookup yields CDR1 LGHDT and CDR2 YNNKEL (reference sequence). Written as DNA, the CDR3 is TGTGCCAGCAGCCACCTAGCGGGAGGAGCCTACGAGCAGTACTTC. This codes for CASSHLAGGAYEQYF.

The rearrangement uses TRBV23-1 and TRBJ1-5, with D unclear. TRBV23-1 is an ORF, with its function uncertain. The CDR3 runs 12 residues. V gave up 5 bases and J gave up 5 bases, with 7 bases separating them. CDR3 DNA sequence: TGCGCCAGCAGTTATGTACATCAGCCCCAGCATTTT. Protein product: CASSYVHQPQHF.

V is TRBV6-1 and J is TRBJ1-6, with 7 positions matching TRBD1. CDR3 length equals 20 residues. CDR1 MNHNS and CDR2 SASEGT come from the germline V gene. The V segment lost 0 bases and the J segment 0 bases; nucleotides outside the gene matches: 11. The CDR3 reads CASSEALMGQLSSYNSPLHF. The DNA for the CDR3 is TGTGCCAGCAGTGAAGCTCTTATGGGACAGCTGAGCTCCTATAATTCACCCCTCCACTTT.

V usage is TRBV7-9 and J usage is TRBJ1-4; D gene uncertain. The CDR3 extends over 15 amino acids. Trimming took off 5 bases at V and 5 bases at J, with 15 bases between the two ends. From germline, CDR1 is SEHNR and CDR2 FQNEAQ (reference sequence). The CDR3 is CASSGAGRMNEKLFF. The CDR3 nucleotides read TGTGCCAGCAGCGGAGCAGGCCGAATGAATGAAAAACTGTTTTTT.

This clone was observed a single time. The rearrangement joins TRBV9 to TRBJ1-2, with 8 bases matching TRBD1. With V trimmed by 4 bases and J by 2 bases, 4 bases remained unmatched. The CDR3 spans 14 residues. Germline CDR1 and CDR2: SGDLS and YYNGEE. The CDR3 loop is CASSQQGGNYGYTF. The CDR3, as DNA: TGTGCCAGCAGCCAACAGGGGGGCAACTATGGCTACACCTTC.

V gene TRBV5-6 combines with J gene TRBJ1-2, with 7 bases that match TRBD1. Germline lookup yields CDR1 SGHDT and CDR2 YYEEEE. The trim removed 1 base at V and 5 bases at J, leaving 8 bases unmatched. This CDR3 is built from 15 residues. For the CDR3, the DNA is TGTGCCAGCAGCTTGTGGGGACAGCCCTATTATGGCTACACCTTC. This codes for CASSLWGQPYYGYTF.